This T cell receptor (beta chain) originates from a study of cytomegalovirus exposure and HLA in healthy donors. Study in general: Researchers previously reported finding fewer than 120 million unique TCR beta sequences from 170 million or so T cells.

Notes on this clone: The antigen remains unidentified.

Primers for the PCR totalled 60 Vbeta and 13 Jbeta. Assay used: immunoSEQ multiplex PCR; TCRdb lists only in-frame clones, some missing. The listing contains around 140,000 clones. The V gene's germline CDR1 is LNHDA and CDR2 SQIVND (reference sequence). Trimming at V came to 3 bases and at J to 6 bases, leaving 3 bases not matched to a gene. This CDR3 region has 14 residues. Nominally healthy donors provided the samples, though records likely missed some immune exposures. Points from the study as a whole: A likely sequencing artifact accounted for one observed cluster of highly shared sequence variants. CMV serostatus was the only immune exposure information that was available.

V and J are TRBV19 and TRBJ2-4; 9 nucleotides match TRBD1. The material sequenced was PBMCs. This receptor was obtained from a man younger than 30 in good health and CMV-seronegative. The CDR3 DNA reads TGTGCCAGTAGTATGTCGGGACAGGGAAACATTCAGTACTTC. Its protein is CASSMSGQGNIQYF. Drawing the rest from reference TRBV19 and TRBJ2-4, the complete variable domain is DGGITQSPKYLFRKEGQNVTLSCEQNLNHDAMYWYRQDPGQGLRLIYYSQIVNDFQKGDIAEGYSVSREKKESFPLTVTSAQKNPTAFYLCASSMSGQGNIQYFGAGTRLSVL.